The T cell receptor (beta chain) described here comes from a study of blood T cell repertoires in COVID-19. Overall study: COVID-19 samples from acute and convalescent phases originated in the United States, Italy and Spain. The cDNA or gDNA used as material had been derived from T cells, B-cell-depleted T cells, or PBMCs.

In the authors' workflow: Amplification from reference gene primers served as the basis for estimated nucleated cell counts. TCRdb's table, derived via immunoSEQ multiplex PCR, lists solely in-frame clones and lacks some. That table supplies the V and J calls and clone size; D and trimming were determined from the DNA. The table records some 80,000 clones, more than 70% of them present only once. Germline loops: CDR1 MNHNS, CDR2 SASEGT. The germline V and J ends were trimmed by 0 bases and 5 bases, with 10 bases remaining between them. The CDR3 contains 15 residues. This clone is a singleton in its sample.

This rearrangement joins TRBV6-1 to TRBJ2-2; D is unclear. The receptor was isolated from a human donor in a cohort sampled during active COVID-19. The sample consisted of peripheral blood. CDR3 sequence: CASSEAPSRTGELFF. Here the CDR3 DNA reads TGTGCCAGCAGTGAAGCGCCCTCTAGGACCGGGGAGCTGTTTTTT.